The source of this T cell receptor beta chain is a study of EBV T-cell therapy then PD-1 blockade in nasopharyngeal carcinoma. This clone was detected only a few times. What it recognizes is unknown. Sequencing used immunoSEQ multiplex PCR; TCRdb keeps in-frame clones, though not all of them. This sample yields 20,000 or so clones, of which about 79% are seen a single time; about 24% belongs to the top ten. Sample treatment: AdE1-LMPpoly-expanded autologous EBV-specific T-cell therapy followed by anti-PD-1 nivolumab. The sample consisted of CD8+ T cells from blood, taken at day -245 from a patient whose treatment included autologous EBV-specific T cells and nivolumab. The sequence was collected from a man aged 40-49 years with nasopharyngeal carcinoma.

The CDR3 protein is CASSEGGGSYNEQFF. DNA for the CDR3: TGTGCCAGCAGTGAAGGGGGCGGCTCCTACAATGAGCAGTTCTTC. J is TRBJ2-1 and V is TRBV6-4; the match to TRBD1 covers 7 bases. J lost 0 bases, V lost 3 bases, and 2 bases had no gene match. From germline, CDR1 is MRHNA and CDR2 SNTAGT. The CDR3 totals 15 residues.